This entry concerns a single T cell receptor beta chain. This clonotype has a count of ten or more. The clone's antigen remains unknown. Per-nucleotide qualities are absent, and no much larger clonotype sits a single base away. Receptor amplification or capture employed multiplex PCR. The listed sequencing device is Illumina HiSeq 4000. To build TCR beta libraries, CDR3 regions were amplified by Arm-PCR using iRepertoire HTBI primers. Before sequencing, the PCR products underwent gel purification. In the paper's pipeline: Gene usage analysis of CDR3 amino acid clonotypes relied on the approximately 62 TRBV and fewer than 15 TRBJ segments identified across samples. COPE and FqMerger were used to merge the filtered high-quality paired reads into contigs. BLAST was used to align contigs to IMGT TRBV, TRBD and TRBJ reference genes, with CDR3 defined following IMGT. Any clonotype with a frequency above 0.1% was counted as a highly expanded clone. Shannon entropy was used to measure repertoire diversity, and the Gini coefficient was used to measure V-J evenness. Clonotypes shared by more than one individual were considered public. TCRdb redid the processing of the public reads, applying fastp at Q25 and MiXCR, and retained in-frame beta chains. Entries that share a CDR3 protein sequence are merged under the most common genes and DNA. The authors' filters were not applied to this entry. Across this sample there are around 400,000 distinct CDR3 sequences, with 15% to 18% seen only once. The ten largest clones represent over 20% of the sample.

The data belong to a study of regulatory T cells in long-lasting Graves disease (dated by TCRdb to the early 2020s). Notes on the research overall: In the newly diagnosed Graves' disease group, patients had been taking antithyroid drugs for less than 3 months. Patients with persistent Graves' disease were compared with patients with newly diagnosed Graves' disease using TCR sequencing and RNA sequencing of peripheral blood. A total of about 35 samples underwent TCR sequencing, from about 13 patients with persistent Graves' disease and some 20 patients with newly diagnosed Graves' disease. The study was conducted in China and was registered as a clinical trial. On the study overall, not on this receptor specifically: Compared with newly diagnosed patients, patients with persistent Graves' disease had lower TCR Shannon entropy and fewer highly expanded clones, which suggests clonal expansion. TRBV28, TRBJ1-2 and TRBJ2-5 were preferentially used in persistent disease, while TRBV20-1 and TRBJ2-1 were favored in newly diagnosed disease. Persistent patients shared more public clonotypes among themselves (roughly 2,700) than newly diagnosed patients did (more than 950). The small sample size was acknowledged by the authors as a limitation that may reduce accuracy. Only peripheral blood was studied, because thyroid tissue, the primary lesion, was inaccessible. Sequencing and analysis were restricted to the TCR beta chain.

The time point label, as the study defines it: newly diagnosed GD, antithyroid drugs for less than 3 months. For both TCR sequencing and RNA sequencing, RNA was extracted from PBMCs using TRIzol. The diagnosis of Graves' disease was made according to American Thyroid Association guidelines. Recruitment of patients was carried out at an endocrinology department in Xi'an, China. Each patient gave 7 to 9.5 milliliters of peripheral blood, collected in an EDTA anticoagulant tube. Ficoll Paque Plus density gradient separation was used to isolate PBMCs, and no further T cell sorting was performed. RNA quality was checked with an Agilent 2100 Bioanalyzer and agarose gel, and concentration with a NanoDrop 2000. Unmatched junction bases come to 10, with V trimmed by 0 bases and J by 5 bases. Measured from the cysteine to the phenylalanine, the CDR3 is 17 residues long. This entry keeps only the CDR3 DNA: 51 bases, framed from base 1. For CDR1 and CDR2, the germline V gene lists LGHNA and YSLEER.

This sequence uses TRBV4-3 and TRBJ2-5; TRBD1 agrees with 9 junctional bases. Specimen: peripheral blood mononuclear cells (PBMCs), collected at new diagnosis, from a patient treated with antithyroid drugs. The origin of this receptor is a female donor with Graves disease. The CDR3 sequence is CASSQETTGTGRETQYF. In nucleotides, the sequence is TGCGCCAGCAGCCAAGAAACGACCGGGACAGGGCGTGAGACCCAGTACTTC.